A single sample gave rise to the 31 T cell receptor beta chains below, sequenced in a study of T cell changes during pregnancy in multiple sclerosis. Assay: immunoSEQ multiplex PCR; the TCRdb copy retains only in-frame clones and omits some. In the table there are approximately 120,000 clones, approximately 96% of which are singletons. The material sequenced was peripheral blood, taken after pregnancy. The receptors were gathered from a female donor with multiple sclerosis, enrolled in a pregnancy study.

The DNA for the CDR3 is TGCAGCGTTGAAGATGGACACCGCAGGCCAAATGAGCAGTTCTTC. This translates into CSVEDGHRRPNEQFF. The chain has TRBV29-1 and TRBJ2-1, with D possibly being TRBD1 (5 bases). Germline V gene lookup returns CDR1 SQVTM and CDR2 ANQGSEA. Trimming pared 0 bases from V and 7 bases from J, leaving 16 bases between. This CDR3 contains 15 residues.

J is TRBJ2-1 and V is TRBV11-2, with TRBD2 identical over 7 bases. CDR3 size: 19 residues. J gave up 0 bases and V 5 bases, and 16 bases lay outside the gene matches. Germline V gene sequence: CDR1 SGHAT, CDR2 FQNNGV. As DNA, the CDR3 is TGTGCCAGCAGCCGACTGGGGGGGAGGCTGCCGTACTCCTACAATGAGCAGTTCTTC. It yields the protein CASSRLGGRLPYSYNEQFF. The whole variable domain, remainder taken from reference TRBV11-2 and TRBJ2-1, is EAGVAQSPRYKIIEKRQSVAFWCNPISGHATLYWYQQILGQGPKLLIQFQNNGVVDDSQLPKDRFSAERLKGVDSTLKIQPAKLEDSAVYLCASSRLGGRLPYSYNEQFFGPGTRLTVL.

This chain connects TRBV29-1 to TRBJ1-5, with TRBD1 identical over 9 bases. Germline values: CDR1 SQVTM, CDR2 ANQGSEA. This CDR3 comprises 13 residues. The V gene end was trimmed by 6 bases and the J gene end by 6 bases; junction bases not matched to a gene: 6. As DNA, the CDR3 is TGCAGCGTGACCGGGACAGGGAGTCAGCCCCAGCATTTT. This encodes CSVTGTGSQPQHF.

This clone was counted a single time. This specimen includes other DNA sequences encoding the same CDR3. The chain links TRBV7-2 to TRBJ2-3; D is undetermined. The germline V gene encodes CDR1 SGHTA and CDR2 FQGNSA. CDR3 length: 11 residues. V was clipped by 6 bases and J by 4 bases, with 5 bases between them. The CDR3 DNA follows: TGTGCCAGCAGTTCCTCAGATACGCAGTATTTT. It encodes CASSSSDTQYF.

This clone has only one observation. J is TRBJ2-3 and V is TRBV18; no definite D call. The ends were cut back, 1 base at V and 9 bases at J, with 11 bases in the middle. This CDR3 has 13 amino acids. The germline CDR1 and CDR2 sequences are KGHSH and LQKENI. This chain's CDR3 is CASSPLSDKTQYF. The CDR3 DNA sequence: TGTGCCAGCTCACCACTATCCGACAAGACGCAGTATTTT.

CDR3: CASSRSGKAGSSYSYNSPLHF. CDR3 nucleotide sequence: TGCGCCAGCAGCCGGTCGGGTAAAGCGGGGTCCTCCTACTCCTATAATTCACCCCTCCACTTT. The chain employs TRBV4-3 and TRBJ1-6; D remains unclear. The V gene's germline CDR1 is LGHNA and CDR2 YSLEER. The V end lost 4 bases, the J end lost 0 bases, and 25 bases lay between the germline ends. The length of the CDR3 is 21 residues.

This clone was detected only once. CDR3: CASEGTDRNTEAFF. CDR3 DNA sequence: TGTGCCAGCGAGGGGACAGACAGGAACACTGAAGCTTTCTTT. This chain connects TRBV2 to TRBJ1-1; 7 positions match TRBD1. From germline, CDR1 is SNHLY and CDR2 FYNNEI. V shed 8 bases, J shed 1 base, and the junction held 7 bases outside the gene matches. The CDR3 length is 14 residues.

The V and J genes are TRBV21-1 and TRBJ2-1; the table assigns TRBD2, which was not confirmed against the DNA. TRBV21-1 constitutes a pseudogene. The CDR3 has 21 residues. CDR3 region: CASSKGRGQGLLAGVYNEQFF. Written as DNA, the CDR3 is TGTGCCAGCAGCAAAGGAAGAGGACAGGGCCTACTAGCGGGAGTATACAATGAGCAGTTCTTC.

The chain combines TRBV11-2 with TRBJ1-5; tentatively, D is TRBD1 (6 bases). This CDR3 contains 14 residues. V lost 5 bases and J 4 bases, leaving 12 bases between the germline ends. Germline loops: CDR1 SGHAT, CDR2 FQNNGV. As DNA, the CDR3 is TGTGCCAGCAGCCAAAACAGGGTTAATCAGCCCCAGCATTTT. The encoded protein is CASSQNRVNQPQHF. Using reference TRBV11-2 and TRBJ1-5 for the parts outside the CDR3, the full variable domain is EAGVAQSPRYKIIEKRQSVAFWCNPISGHATLYWYQQILGQGPKLLIQFQNNGVVDDSQLPKDRFSAERLKGVDSTLKIQPAKLEDSAVYLCASSQNRVNQPQHFGDGTRLSIL.

The J gene is TRBJ2-6, the V gene TRBV4-3; tentatively, D is TRBD1 (6 bases). CDR1 and CDR2 from the germline V gene are LGHNA and YSLEER. The V and J ends lost 0 bases and 8 bases respectively, with 17 bases between them. The CDR3 runs 17 residues. The CDR3 region is CASSQDSQGRGTNVLTF. CDR3 in DNA: TGCGCCAGCAGCCAAGATTCCCAGGGGCGAGGGACCAACGTCCTGACTTTC.

V and J are TRBV2 and TRBJ2-2, with 11 bases aligning to TRBD2. Germline V CDR1 and CDR2: SNHLY, FYNNEI. The CDR3 is 17 amino acids. After removal of 1 base from V and 6 bases from J, the junction contained 7 bases not matched to a gene. The CDR3 DNA sequence: TGTGCCAGCAGTGAAGTTTTGCTAGCGGGAGGCGCCGGGGAGCTGTTTTTT. Encoded protein: CASSEVLLAGGAGELFF.

The rearrangement uses TRBV27 and TRBJ2-7; a weak D match, TRBD2 (6 bases). V was trimmed by 2 bases and J by 5 bases, leaving 10 bases between them. Germline V gene lookup returns CDR1 MNHEY and CDR2 SMNVEV (reference sequence). The CDR3 consists of 13 residues. CDR3 residues: CASSLMGGDEQYF. CDR3 nucleotide sequence: TGTGCCAGCAGTTTAATGGGAGGCGACGAGCAGTACTTC.

V usage is TRBV5-4 and J usage is TRBJ2-5; 10 nucleotides agree with TRBD1. The CDR3 is made up of 15 amino acids. Germline-derived CDR1 and CDR2 are SGHNT and YYREEE (reference sequence). V was clipped by 4 bases and J by 5 bases; unmatched bases: 8. The CDR3 DNA reads TGTGCCAGCAGCCTGGACAGGGGGGGTAGCGAGACCCAGTACTTC. Encoded protein: CASSLDRGGSETQYF. Complete variable domain (other parts from reference TRBV5-4 and TRBJ2-5): ETGVTQSPTHLIKTRGQQVTLRCSSQSGHNTVSWYQQALGQGPQFIFQYYREEENGRGNFPPRFSGLQFPNYSSELNVNALELDDSALYLCASSLDRGGSETQYFGPGTRLLVL.

This clone has only a few counts. The chain is built from TRBV10-3 and TRBJ1-1; unclear D gene. CDR3 size: 16 residues. The V end was cut by 3 bases, the J end by 0 bases, with 14 bases between. Looked up from germline, CDR1 is ENHRY and CDR2 is SYGVKD. CDR3 in DNA: TGTGCCATCAGTGAAAAGAGGTCACCCATGAACACTGAAGCTTTCTTT. As protein: CAISEKRSPMNTEAFF.

The chain uses TRBV29-1 and TRBJ2-7; tentative D call: TRBD1 (6 bases). This CDR3 region has 12 residues. The germline CDR1 and CDR2 sequences are SQVTM and ANQGSEA. Trimming cost V 3 bases and J 6 bases, with 12 bases left between them. CDR3 amino acids: CSVEGQGLEQYF. CDR3 coding DNA: TGCAGCGTTGAGGGGCAGGGGCTCGAGCAGTACTTC.

V and J are TRBV28 and TRBJ2-3; the D is unclear. The CDR3 sequence is 12 residues long. CDR1 and CDR2 (germline): MDHEN, SYDVKM. V lost 7 bases and J 2 bases, leaving 7 bases between the germline ends. The CDR3 DNA is TGTGCCAGCACCAGCGTCACAGATACGCAGTATTTT. This gives the protein CASTSVTDTQYF.

V and J are TRBV10-3 and TRBJ1-2, with TRBD1 identical over 8 bases. Germline CDR1 and CDR2: ENHRY and SYGVKD. The CDR3 totals 17 residues. The V segment lost 7 bases and the J segment 2 bases; nucleotides outside the gene matches: 15. The CDR3 protein is CAINRSERQGPNYGYTF. CDR3 coding DNA: TGTGCCATCAATCGGTCAGAGAGACAGGGGCCGAACTATGGCTACACCTTC.

The V gene is TRBV27, the J gene TRBJ1-1; TRBD1 agrees at 8 bases. The CDR3 runs 17 residues. Germline V gene data show CDR1 as MNHEY and CDR2 as SMNVEV (reference sequence). Losses at the gene ends were 6 bases for V and 5 bases for J; bases not matched to a gene: 17. Here the CDR3 reads CASRERTGGSRYTEAFF. CDR3 in DNA: TGTGCCAGCAGGGAGAGAACAGGGGGAAGTAGGTATACTGAAGCTTTCTTT.

This chain joins TRBV6-5 and TRBJ2-2; possibly TRBD1 for D (5 bases). Germline V gives CDR1 MNHEY, CDR2 SVGAGI. The CDR3 contains 14 residues. The germline V and J ends were trimmed by 0 bases and 7 bases, with 9 bases remaining between them. The CDR3 DNA follows: TGTGCCAGCAGTTACTCACAGGAGAACGGGGAGCTGTTTTTT. Residues: CASSYSQENGELFF.

This chain connects TRBV6-5 to TRBJ1-1, with D perhaps matching TRBD1 (6 bases). The CDR3 sequence is 15 residues long. Between the trimmed V and J ends, which lost 7 bases and 5 bases, there was a span of 20 bases. CDR1 and CDR2 (germline): MNHEY, SVGAGI. The CDR3 nucleotides are TGTGCCAGCAAAACGCAGGGGCGGGGGCTGACTGAAGCTTTCTTT. As protein: CASKTQGRGLTEAFF.

The chain carries TRBV6-6 and TRBJ1-2, with D maybe TRBD1 (5 bases). The CDR3 is made up of 12 amino acids. Trimming took 6 bases from V and 4 from J, leaving 9 bases between them. In germline, CDR1 is MNHNY, CDR2 SVGAGI (reference sequence). The CDR3 coding sequence is TGTGCCAGCAGATTAGACAGCTATGGCTACACCTTC. It yields the protein CASRLDSYGYTF.

The CDR3 coding sequence is TGTGCCTGGAGTGTACGGGGGGCGGACACCGGGGAGCTGTTTTTT. Its protein product is CAWSVRGADTGELFF. The chain is built from TRBV30 and TRBJ2-2; D possibly corresponds to TRBD2 (7 bases). The V gene's germline CDR1 is GTSNPN and CDR2 SVGIG (reference sequence). This CDR3 has 15 residues. Trimming took 0 bases from V and 3 from J, leaving 11 bases between them.

This chain uses TRBV27 with TRBJ2-7; 9 bases align to TRBD2. J lost 4 bases, V lost 0 bases, and 10 bases had no gene match. Germline assignment: CDR1 MNHEY and CDR2 SMNVEV (reference sequence). This CDR3 is 17 amino acids long. The DNA of the CDR3 is TGTGCCAGCAGTTTATCGGCGGGAGGGCCCTTAAGGTACGAGCAGTACTTC. It encodes CASSLSAGGPLRYEQYF.

The chain employs TRBV9 and TRBJ2-7, with 9 bases fitting TRBD1. The CDR3 runs to 15 residues. V lost 4 bases to trimming and J lost 4 bases; unmatched junction nucleotides: 9. Germline-derived CDR1 and CDR2 are SGDLS and YYNGEE. The CDR3 spells CASSRFGTGKYEQYF. CDR3 coding DNA: TGTGCCAGCAGCAGGTTTGGGACAGGGAAGTACGAGCAGTACTTC.

The genes are TRBV4-1 and TRBJ2-1; 13 nucleotides agree with TRBD2. Trimming at V came to 4 bases and at J to 12 bases, leaving 6 bases not matched to a gene. The CDR3 is 14 residues long. Germline V gene sequence: CDR1 MGHRA, CDR2 YSYEKL. The CDR3, as DNA: TGCGCCAGCAGCCCGGAGACTAGCGGGAGGTCGCAGTTCTTC. It yields the protein CASSPETSGRSQFF.

This clone has a single count. The J gene is TRBJ2-7, the V gene TRBV9; 11 nucleotides line up with TRBD2. The V segment lost 7 bases and the J segment 6 bases; nucleotides outside the gene matches: 15. The CDR3 covers 16 residues. The V gene's germline CDR1 is SGDLS and CDR2 YYNGEE. The CDR3 spells CASAAHSGRAWAEQYF. The CDR3, as DNA: TGTGCCAGCGCCGCCCATAGCGGGAGGGCCTGGGCCGAGCAGTACTTC.

The gene calls are TRBV6-5 and TRBJ2-7; 10 nucleotides align to TRBD1. The CDR3 covers 15 residues. Looked up from germline, CDR1 is MNHEY and CDR2 is SVGAGI. V was pared by 6 bases and J by 2 bases, with 7 bases of the junction left unmatched. The CDR3 sequence: CASRPGTGEAYEQYF. In nucleotides, the CDR3 is TGTGCCAGCAGGCCCGGGACAGGGGAGGCCTACGAGCAGTACTTC.

The V and J genes are TRBV5-6 and TRBJ1-5; TRBD1 matches 7 bases. There are 17 residues in the CDR3. The V gene end was trimmed by 0 bases and the J gene end by 0 bases; junction bases not matched to a gene: 6. Germline CDR1 SGHDT, CDR2 YYEEEE. This chain's CDR3 is CASSLAGTVNSNQPQHF. CDR3 in DNA: TGTGCCAGCAGCTTGGCCGGGACAGTTAATAGCAATCAGCCCCAGCATTTT.

The V gene is TRBV6-5, the J gene TRBJ1-1; D call uncertain. V was pared by 0 bases and J by 0 bases, with 5 bases between. Germline lookup yields CDR1 MNHEY and CDR2 SVGAGI. This CDR3 has 14 amino acids. CDR3 region: CASSYSRLNTEAFF. In DNA, the CDR3 is TGTGCCAGCAGTTACTCTCGGTTGAACACTGAAGCTTTCTTT.

The chain is built from TRBV28 and TRBJ2-3; D is possibly TRBD1 (6 bases). There are 13 residues in the CDR3. Trimming removed 3 bases at V and 3 bases at J, with 7 bases between. Germline loops: CDR1 MDHEN, CDR2 SYDVKM. CDR3 nucleotides: TGTGCCAGCAGTTTTAGGGGGACAGATACGCAGTATTTT. Protein product: CASSFRGTDTQYF.

This chain uses TRBV29-1 with TRBJ2-1; TRBD2 might be the D (5 bases). Germline loops: CDR1 SQVTM, CDR2 ANQGSEA. Deletions cut 2 bases from V and 8 bases from J, with 16 bases between. This CDR3 region has 14 residues. The CDR3, as DNA: TGCAGCGTTGAAACTTACGGGCTAGCCGATGAGCAGTTCTTC. This gives the protein CSVETYGLADEQFF.